What follows describes a single TCR beta chain. What it recognizes is unknown. Time point of the sample: week 11, during vaccination. What each vaccine dose contained was 300 ug of mutant IDH1 20-mer peptide, accompanied by topical imiquimod. New WHO grade 3 or 4 astrocytomas that were IDH1-mutant and ATRX-lost occurred in the donors. V lost 6 bases to trimming and J lost 2 bases, with 14 bases between them. Germline CDR1 reads SQVTM; CDR2 reads ANQGSEA. The CDR3 contains 13 residues. This entry comes from a study of a mutant IDH1 vaccine in newly diagnosed glioma. Study details: Patients were started on vaccination 4-6 weeks after radiotherapy alone, or with temozolomide cycles. Previous treatment comprised radiotherapy, temozolomide, or both, mostly both.

Method: immunoSEQ multiplex PCR; TCRdb's copy keeps in-frame clones and lacks some. The data contain 60,000 to 75,000 clones, more than 80% of them singletons. The source of this sequence is a young man with glioma. The chain combines TRBV29-1 with TRBJ2-7; D is unresolved. This sample comprised PBMCs, obtained from a glioma patient whose treatment included an IDH1 peptide vaccine. CDR3 DNA: TGCAGCGTCCTATCACCTTTGACCTACGAGCAGTACTTC. It encodes CSVLSPLTYEQYF.